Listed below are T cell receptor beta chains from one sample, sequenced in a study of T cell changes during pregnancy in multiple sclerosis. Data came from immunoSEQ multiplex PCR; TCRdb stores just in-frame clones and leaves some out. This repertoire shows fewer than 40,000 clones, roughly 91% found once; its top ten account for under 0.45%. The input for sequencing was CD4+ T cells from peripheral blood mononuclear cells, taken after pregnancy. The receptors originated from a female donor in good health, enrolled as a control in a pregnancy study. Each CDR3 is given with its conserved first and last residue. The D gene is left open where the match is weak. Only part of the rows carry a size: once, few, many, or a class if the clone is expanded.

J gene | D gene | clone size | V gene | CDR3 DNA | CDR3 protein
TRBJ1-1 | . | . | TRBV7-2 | TGTGCCAGCAGTCCTCGGGAGCGGAACACTGAAGCTTTCTTT | CASSPRERNTEAFF
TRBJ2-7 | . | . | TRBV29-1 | TGCAGCGTCGCAGACTCCACCTACGAGCAGTACTTC | CSVADSTYEQYF
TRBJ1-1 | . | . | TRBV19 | TGTGCCAGTAGTATTGGGCCAGGGCGAGGCACTGAAGCTTTCTTT | CASSIGPGRGTEAFF
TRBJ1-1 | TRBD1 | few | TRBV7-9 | TGTGCCAGCAGCCCGAAGACAGGGGGCACTGAAGCTTTCTTT | CASSPKTGGTEAFF
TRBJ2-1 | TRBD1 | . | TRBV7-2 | TGTGCCAGCAGCCCCGGACAGGGACCGTACAATGAGCAGTTCTTC | CASSPGQGPYNEQFF
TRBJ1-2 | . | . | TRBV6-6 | TGTGCCAGCAGTCGAGGGCTACCGGCGATTGAGGACTACACCTTC | CASSRGLPAIEDYTF
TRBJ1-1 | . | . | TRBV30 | TGTGCCTGGACCAGGGGCGGCACTGAAGCTTTCTTT | CAWTRGGTEAFF
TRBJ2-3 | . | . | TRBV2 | TGTGCCAGCAGTGTGGGGACTTCCACAGATACGCAGTATTTT | CASSVGTSTDTQYF
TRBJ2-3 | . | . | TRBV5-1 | TGCGCCAGCAGCTTGTCCGGGAGTGGCACAGATACGCAGTATTTT | CASSLSGSGTDTQYF
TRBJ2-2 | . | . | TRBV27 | TGTGCCAGCAGTTTAGTCCGGGGTCACACCGGGGAGCTGTTTTTT | CASSLVRGHTGELFF
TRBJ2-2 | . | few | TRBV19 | TGTGCCAGTAGTCCCCCGAACAAACCCAACACCGGGGAGCTGTTTTTT | CASSPPNKPNTGELFF